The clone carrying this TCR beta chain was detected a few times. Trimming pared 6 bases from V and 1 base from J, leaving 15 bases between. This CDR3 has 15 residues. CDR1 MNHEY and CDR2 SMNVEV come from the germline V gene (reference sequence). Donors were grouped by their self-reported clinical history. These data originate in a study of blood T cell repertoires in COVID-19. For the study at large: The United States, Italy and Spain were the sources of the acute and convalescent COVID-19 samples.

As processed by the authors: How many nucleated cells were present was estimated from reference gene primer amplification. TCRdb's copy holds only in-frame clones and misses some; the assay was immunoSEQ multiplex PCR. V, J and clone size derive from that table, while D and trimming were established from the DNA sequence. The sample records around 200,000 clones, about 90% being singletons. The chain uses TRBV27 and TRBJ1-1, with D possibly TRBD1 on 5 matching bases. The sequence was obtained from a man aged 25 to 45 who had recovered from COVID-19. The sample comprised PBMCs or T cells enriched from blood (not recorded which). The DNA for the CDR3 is TGTGCCAGCAGAACAACGGGACTCCAGAACACTGAAGCTTTCTTT. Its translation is CASRTTGLQNTEAFF.